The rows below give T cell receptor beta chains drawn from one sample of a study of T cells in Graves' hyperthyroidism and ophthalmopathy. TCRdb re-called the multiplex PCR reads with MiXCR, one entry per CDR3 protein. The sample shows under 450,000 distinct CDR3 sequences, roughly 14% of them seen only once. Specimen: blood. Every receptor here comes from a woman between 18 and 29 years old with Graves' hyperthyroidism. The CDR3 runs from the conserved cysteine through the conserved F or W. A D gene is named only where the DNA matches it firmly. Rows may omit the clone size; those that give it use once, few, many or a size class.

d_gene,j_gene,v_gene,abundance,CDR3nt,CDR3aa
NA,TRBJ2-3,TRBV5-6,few,TGTGCCAGCAGCTCGGGGACGGGCGATACGCAGTATTTT,CASSSGTGDTQYF
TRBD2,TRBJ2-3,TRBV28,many,TGTGCCAGCAGGATAGCGGGAACTAGCACAGATACGCAGTATTTT,CASRIAGTSTDTQYF
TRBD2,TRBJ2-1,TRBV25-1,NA,TGTGCCAGCAGTGATTACCTTAGACTAGCGGGAGTGTCTGAGCAGTTCTTC,CASSDYLRLAGVSEQFF
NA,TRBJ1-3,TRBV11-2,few,TGTGCCAGCAGCTTAGTTGGGGGAAACACCATATATTTT,CASSLVGGNTIYF
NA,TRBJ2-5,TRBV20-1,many,TGCAGTGCTCTTAGGGCTAGGGAGTCGGAGACCCAGTACTTC,CSALRARESETQYF
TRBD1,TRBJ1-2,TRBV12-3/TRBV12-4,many,TGTGCCAGCAGCCAGACAGGGGGAAAGGGGTATGGCTACACCTTC,CASSQTGGKGYGYTF
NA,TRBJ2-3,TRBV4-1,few,TGCGCCAGCAGCCAAGAGACCAACACAGATACGCAGTATTTT,CASSQETNTDTQYF
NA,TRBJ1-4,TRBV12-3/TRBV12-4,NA,TGTGCCAGCAGTCCAACCCAGGGAAAGGGTAGCGGAAAACTGTTTTTT,CASSPTQGKGSGKLFF
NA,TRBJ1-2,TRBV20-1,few,TGCAGTGCTAGGGAAGGAGGGTCTGGCTACACCTTC,CSAREGGSGYTF
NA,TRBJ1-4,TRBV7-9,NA,TGTGCCAGCAGCTTTTCGATGGATGAAAAACTGTTTTTT,CASSFSMDEKLFF
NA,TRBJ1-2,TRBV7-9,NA,TGTGCCAGCACGTTCGGGGGGAATGGCTACACCTTC,CASTFGGNGYTF
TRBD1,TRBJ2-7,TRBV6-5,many,TGTGCCAGCAGTTACTCCTTTACAGGGGAGTCCTACGAGCAGTACTTC,CASSYSFTGESYEQYF
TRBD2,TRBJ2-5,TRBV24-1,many,TGTGCCACCAGTCTGAATAGCGGGGGCCAAGAGACCCAGTACTTC,CATSLNSGGQETQYF
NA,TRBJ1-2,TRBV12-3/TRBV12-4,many,TGTGCCAGCAGTGGTCAGCGGGGCTATGGCTACACCTTC,CASSGQRGYGYTF
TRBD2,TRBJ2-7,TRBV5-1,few,TGCGCCAGCAGCTTGATTAGCGGGGGGTCCTACGAGCAGTACTTC,CASSLISGGSYEQYF
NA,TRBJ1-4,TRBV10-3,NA,TGTGCCATCAGGGACAGTTTCCTAAATGAAAAACTGTTTTTT,CAIRDSFLNEKLFF
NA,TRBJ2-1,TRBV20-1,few,TGCAGTGCTAGTAGGGAAGCGGGCTATGAGCAGTTCTTC,CSASREAGYEQFF
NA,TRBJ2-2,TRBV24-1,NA,TGTGCCACCAGTGCCCGAAGAGGGACAGCAAGCTCGGAGGGAGGCCTGAACACCGGGGAGCTGTTTTTT,CATSARRGTASSEGGLNTGELFF
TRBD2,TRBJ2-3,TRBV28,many,TGTGCCAGCGGCGCGGGGGTGGGCACAGATACGCAGTATTTT,CASGAGVGTDTQYF
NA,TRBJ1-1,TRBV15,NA,TGTGCCACCAGCAGAGGAACAGTATCCACTGAAGCTTTCTTT,CATSRGTVSTEAFF
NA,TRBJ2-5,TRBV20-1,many,TGCAGTGCTTCTCGTACAGGGATGTGGGAGACCCAGTACTTC,CSASRTGMWETQYF
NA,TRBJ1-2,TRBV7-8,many,TGTGCCAGCAGCTTAGGCAAGGGGAACTATGGCTACACCTTC,CASSLGKGNYGYTF
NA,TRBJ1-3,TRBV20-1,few,TGCAGTGCTCCCGCCGGGCGGGTGAAGACGTCAAACACCATATATTTT,CSAPAGRVKTSNTIYF
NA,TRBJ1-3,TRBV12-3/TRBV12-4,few,TGTGCCAGCAGTCCGAGACAGGTCTACTCTGGAAACACCATATATTTT,CASSPRQVYSGNTIYF
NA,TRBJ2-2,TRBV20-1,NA,TGCAGTGCTATGGACTGGGACCCGGGGGAACTGTTTTTT,CSAMDWDPGELFF
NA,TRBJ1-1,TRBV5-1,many,TGCGCCAGCAGCTTGGAAGGGGCCGGGGGGTATCACACTGAAGCTTTCTTT,CASSLEGAGGYHTEAFF
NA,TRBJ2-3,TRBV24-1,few,TGTGCCACCAGCCGGGGATGGGCAGATACGCAGTATTTT,CATSRGWADTQYF